The clone carrying this T cell receptor (beta chain) was counted a few times. Its antigen is undetermined. For TCRbeta, the library was prepared with unique molecular identifiers. TCRdb itself ran the PCR reads through MiXCR, one entry per CDR3 protein. The sample records about 980,000 distinct CDR3 sequences, about 31% being singletons. These data come from a study of T-cell reconstitution after alpha-beta-depleted transplantation in children. General study findings and limits: One year post-transplant, T-cell counts and diversity were largely derived from T cells produced anew. Several hundred expanded graft clones reportedly supplied alpha-beta T cells about two months after transplant. TCRbeta diversity was high at day 60 in some patients (a result of surviving recipient T cells and thymic progenitors).

Germline trimming cut 3 bases from V and 6 bases from J; bases unmatched to any gene: 11. Germline CDR1 is LGHNA and CDR2 is YSLEER. The CDR3 has 17 residues. Sequencing was performed on PBMCs, mostly from graft donor cells, taken 360 days after TCRalphabeta/CD19-depleted stem cell transplant. This rearrangement joins TRBV4-3 to TRBJ2-2, with TRBD2 identical over 9 bases. This receptor was identified in a boy under three years old who had a stem cell transplant for SCID, so the T cells may come from the graft donor. CDR3 region: CASSQAGTSTYAGELFF. The CDR3 DNA follows: TGCGCCAGCAGCCAGGCCGGGACTAGCACATACGCCGGGGAGCTGTTTTTT.